This T cell receptor beta chain was retrieved from a study of blood T cell repertoires in COVID-19. On the study more broadly: Acute and convalescent COVID-19 samples came from the United States, Italy and Spain. T cells, B-cell-depleted T cells, or PBMCs provided the cDNA or gDNA that served as material.

The CDR3 runs to 17 residues. CDR1 is MNHEY and CDR2 is SVGEGT in the germline V gene. J gave up 2 bases and V 2 bases, and 10 bases lay outside the gene matches. Authors' data handling: Reference gene primer amplification yielded estimated nucleated cell counts. Clones were sequenced by immunoSEQ multiplex PCR, and TCRdb holds only the in-frame ones, with some missing. V, J and clone size reflect that table, while D and trimming were determined from the DNA. The sample records about 120,000 clones, roughly 85% being singletons. Sequenced input: peripheral blood. This receptor was identified in a human donor in a cohort sampled during active COVID-19. The J gene is TRBJ2-3, the V gene TRBV6-2 or TRBV6-3, with 7 bases matching TRBD1. This CDR3 reads CASSYPWTGQATDTQYF. DNA of the CDR3: TGTGCCAGCAGTTACCCCTGGACAGGACAAGCCACAGATACGCAGTATTTT.